One and the same sample provided the 29 T cell receptor beta chains below, sequenced in a study of early stage breast cancer tumors (dated by TCRdb to the late 2010s). Libraries were constructed by the immunoSEQ multiplex PCR assay. What TCRdb holds here is the immuneACCESS table cut down to in-frame rearrangements. Part of the clones is not present; checked against another copy, under half of the missing clones reflect an unresolved V gene, and the others are unexplained. This sample comprises 25,000 to 30,000 clones, 80% of them detected only once. About 13% of the sample is taken by the ten largest. Sequenced input: blood. Receptor source: a person in their sixties or seventies with breast cancer.

The sample holds a few counts of this clone. V usage is TRBV6-5 and J usage is TRBJ2-7, with D maybe TRBD2 (6 bases). Germline V gene sequence: CDR1 MNHEY, CDR2 SVGAGI. The CDR3 spans 14 residues. The V gene lost 5 bases and the J gene lost 3 bases, with 14 bases spanning the gap. The CDR3 loop is CASSLTDGGYEQYF. The CDR3 DNA is TGTGCCAGCAGTCTAACGGACGGGGGCTACGAGCAGTACTTC.

The V gene is TRBV11-1, the J gene TRBJ2-5; D gene uncertain. The CDR3 is 13 residues long. V lost 2 bases to trimming and J lost 2 bases, with 6 bases between them. CDR1 and CDR2 from the germline V gene are SGHAT and FQDESV (reference sequence). The CDR3 bases are TGTGCCAGCAGCTTACAGGTGCAAGAGACCCAGTACTTC. The encoded protein is CASSLQVQETQYF.

This clone was found a few times. V gene TRBV7-2 combines with J gene TRBJ2-7; 7 positions match TRBD1. The CDR3 is 17 residues long. Germline trimming cut 5 bases from V and 5 bases from J; bases unmatched to any gene: 18. Germline CDR1 reads SGHTA; CDR2 reads FQGNSA. CDR3 in amino acids: CASSQAQTGRPRDEQYF. In DNA, the CDR3 is TGTGCCAGCAGCCAAGCGCAGACAGGGCGGCCAAGGGACGAGCAGTACTTC.

This clone has a handful of counts. The chain has TRBV7-2 and TRBJ2-3, with D uncertain. The CDR3 length is 16 residues. V lost 1 base and J 6 bases, leaving 17 bases between the germline ends. Germline lookup yields CDR1 SGHTA and CDR2 FQGNSA. The CDR3 loop is CASSLGLGTLRDTQYF. The CDR3 DNA follows: TGTGCCAGCAGCTTAGGGTTGGGCACACTCCGGGATACGCAGTATTTT.

V usage is TRBV9 and J usage is TRBJ1-1, with D possibly being TRBD1 (5 bases). V was shortened by 2 bases and J by 1 base, with 6 bases between the two germline ends. Per germline, CDR1 SGDLS and CDR2 YYNGEE. This CDR3 comprises 13 residues. DNA of the CDR3: TGTGCCAGCAGCGTCGACAGGAACACTGAAGCTTTCTTT. This encodes CASSVDRNTEAFF.

A single count supports this clone. V usage is TRBV9 and J usage is TRBJ1-2; D not certain. Trimming took 0 bases from V and 7 from J, leaving 13 bases between them. CDR3 length: 14 amino acids. CDR1 SGDLS and CDR2 YYNGEE come from the germline V gene. The CDR3 nucleotides read TGTGCCAGCAGCGTAGCTCGGGGAAAGACTGGCTACACCTTC. Its protein is CASSVARGKTGYTF.

This sequence joins TRBV6-6 and TRBJ2-7, with no clear D. The V end lost 5 bases, the J end lost 3 bases, and 14 bases lay between the germline ends. CDR1 is MNHNY and CDR2 is SVGAGI in the germline V gene (reference sequence). The CDR3 extends over 14 amino acids. This chain's CDR3 is CASSPPTSHYEQYF. CDR3 DNA sequence: TGTGCCAGCAGTCCCCCGACAAGCCACTACGAGCAGTACTTC.

This chain links TRBV19 with TRBJ1-5; no definite D call. V lost 0 bases, J lost 0 bases, and 18 bases lay in between. This CDR3 contains 19 residues. The germline V gene encodes CDR1 LNHDA and CDR2 SQIVND (reference sequence). CDR3 in DNA: TGTGCCAGTAGTATAGATCGGTTAATTGGGCAGAGTAGCAATCAGCCCCAGCATTTT. It is translated as CASSIDRLIGQSSNQPQHF.

This rearrangement joins TRBV19 to TRBJ1-2; D remains unclear. The CDR3 is 15 residues long. V was pared by 7 bases and J by 4 bases, with 19 bases between. Germline V gene data show CDR1 as LNHDA and CDR2 as SQIVND (reference sequence). The CDR3, as DNA: TGTGCCAGTATTCCTCCGGGAGGGCAGAGCTATGGCTACACCTTC. Translating it yields CASIPPGGQSYGYTF.

This clone occurred once. V and J are TRBV6-5 and TRBJ2-1; 12 positions agree with TRBD1. This CDR3 contains 16 residues. V was pared by 3 bases and J by 7 bases, with 7 bases of the junction left unmatched. Looked up from germline, CDR1 is MNHEY and CDR2 is SVGAGI. CDR3 coding DNA: TGTGCCAGCAGTTATCGAGGGACAGGGGGCTTTAATGAGCAGTTCTTC. Translating it yields CASSYRGTGGFNEQFF.

The rearrangement uses TRBV7-2 and TRBJ2-1, with 10 bases fitting TRBD2. Germline V gene sequence: CDR1 SGHTA, CDR2 FQGNSA. The CDR3 runs to 16 residues. J gave up 6 bases and V 3 bases, and 8 bases lay outside the gene matches. The CDR3 loop is CASSFSVLAGANEQFF. CDR3 DNA: TGTGCCAGCAGCTTCAGTGTGCTAGCGGGGGCCAATGAGCAGTTCTTC.

The rearrangement joins TRBV7-2 to TRBJ2-7; 11 bases match TRBD2. CDR1 is SGHTA and CDR2 is FQGNSA in the germline V gene. The CDR3 loop spans 16 amino acids. After removal of 5 bases from V and 7 bases from J, the junction contained 13 bases not matched to a gene. The CDR3 bases are TGTGCCAGCAGCGAACAAGGGACTAGCGGTCTAGGGGAGCAGTACTTC. This codes for CASSEQGTSGLGEQYF.

The rearrangement uses TRBV6-4 and TRBJ2-5, with 8 nucleotides matching TRBD2. The V and J ends lost 2 bases and 5 bases, in that order; junction bases with no gene match: 7. This CDR3 is built from 15 residues. Germline V gene lookup returns CDR1 MRHNA and CDR2 SNTAGT. CDR3 protein: CASSDGAGGPETQYF. CDR3 bases: TGTGCCAGCAGTGACGGCGCGGGAGGCCCTGAGACCCAGTACTTC.

The V gene is TRBV6-4, the J gene TRBJ1-2, with TRBD1 as a possible D gene (5 bases). The germline V and J ends were trimmed by 3 bases and 4 bases, with 6 bases remaining between them. The CDR3 has 12 amino acids. The germline CDR1 and CDR2 sequences are MRHNA and SNTAGT. CDR3 sequence reads: CASSDQGYGYTF. The CDR3 DNA reads as TGTGCCAGCAGTGATCAGGGCTATGGCTACACCTTC.

This chain joins TRBV6-6 and TRBJ2-5, with TRBD1 identical over 7 bases. CDR1 is MNHNY, CDR2 SVGAGI, per germline (reference sequence). This CDR3 comprises 12 residues. V was pared by 6 bases and J by 3 bases, with 1 base of the junction left unmatched. The CDR3 sequence: CASSGQEETQYF. As DNA, the CDR3 is TGTGCCAGCAGCGGACAGGAAGAGACCCAGTACTTC.

The table lists this clone with a few counts. The rearrangement uses TRBV7-2 and TRBJ2-1; 13 bases agree with TRBD2. There are 14 residues in the CDR3. V lost 6 bases, J lost 7 bases, and 3 bases stayed unmatched. Germline V gene sequence: CDR1 SGHTA, CDR2 FQGNSA. The CDR3 DNA is TGTGCCAGCAGGCGGACTAGCGGGAGTAATGAGCAGTTCTTC. It yields the protein CASRRTSGSNEQFF.

V usage is TRBV5-1 and J usage is TRBJ2-1; TRBD2 matches 13 bases. This CDR3 has 18 amino acids. V shed 2 bases, J shed 4 bases, and the junction held 9 bases outside the gene matches. Germline V lookup: CDR1 SGHRS, CDR2 YFSETQ. CDR3: CASSLGTSGTGRYNEQFF. The DNA of the CDR3 is TGCGCCAGCAGCTTAGGGACTAGCGGGACCGGACGGTACAATGAGCAGTTCTTC.

The rearrangement uses TRBV7-6 and TRBJ1-4, with TRBD1 matching 8 bases. Germline lookup yields CDR1 SGHVS and CDR2 FNYEAQ. The CDR3 is 15 residues long. The junction had 5 bases not matched to a gene; V was cut back by 5 bases and J by 3 bases. The CDR3: CASSPDRGSNEKLFF. CDR3 bases: TGTGCCAGCAGCCCAGACAGGGGTTCTAATGAAAAACTGTTTTTT.

For the CDR3, the DNA is TGCGCCAGCAGCTCCCAGACTAGCGGGAGGCGAACCTACGAGCAGTACTTC. Its translation: CASSSQTSGRRTYEQYF. This chain joins TRBV5-1 and TRBJ2-7, with 13 nucleotides matching TRBD2. Per the germline V gene, CDR1 is SGHRS and CDR2 is YFSETQ. The J segment lost 2 bases and the V segment lost 3 bases, leaving 8 bases of the junction unmatched. This CDR3 region has 17 residues.

This clone was detected only a few times. The chain is built from TRBV18 and TRBJ2-7; D unclear. The CDR3 is 12 amino acids. V lost 3 bases to trimming and J lost 6 bases, with 9 bases between them. Germline loops: CDR1 KGHSH, CDR2 LQKENI. As DNA, the CDR3 is TGTGCCAGCTCACCTCCACTCCGCGAGCAGTACTTC. Encoded protein: CASSPPLREQYF.

The chain couples TRBV5-1 to TRBJ2-2; 11 positions agree with TRBD1. There are 17 residues in the CDR3. Unmatched junction bases numbered 7, after V lost 5 bases and J lost 1 base. Germline CDR1 is SGHRS and CDR2 is YFSETQ. The CDR3 loop is CASRRDRGFRNTGELFF. The CDR3 bases are TGCGCCAGCAGACGGGACAGGGGGTTTCGGAACACCGGGGAGCTGTTTTTT.

This chain connects TRBV30 to TRBJ2-5; D gene unclear. The germline gives CDR1 GTSNPN, CDR2 SVGIG (reference sequence). V was trimmed by 0 bases and J by 4 bases, leaving 15 bases between them. This CDR3 contains 15 residues. Here the CDR3 reads CAWSVLIPRGETQYF. Written as DNA, the CDR3 is TGTGCCTGGAGTGTACTCATCCCCCGAGGAGAGACCCAGTACTTC.

The chain recombines TRBV6-5 with TRBJ2-1; 8 bases match TRBD2. This CDR3 is 16 amino acids long. V trimming: 2 bases; J trimming: 9 bases; junction bases outside the gene matches: 12. Germline CDR1 and CDR2: MNHEY and SVGAGI. CDR3 nucleotides: TGTGCCAGCAGTTACCTATTACCGGGAGGGGCGGGTGAGCAGTTCTTC. Protein product: CASSYLLPGGAGEQFF.

The rearrangement joins TRBV7-8 to TRBJ1-2; TRBD1 might be the D (6 bases). Germline V gene sequence: CDR1 SGHVS, CDR2 FQNEAQ. The length of the CDR3 is 14 residues. V was shortened by 5 bases and J by 3 bases, with 13 bases between the two germline ends. CDR3 sequence reads: CASSTVGGDYGYTF. The CDR3 DNA reads as TGTGCCAGCAGCACCGTAGGGGGGGACTATGGCTACACCTTC.

The chain joins TRBV21-1 to TRBJ1-1. TRBV21-1 is noted as a pseudogene. The CDR3 extends over 15 amino acids. CDR3 sequence reads: CASSKEGAGVTEAFF. The CDR3 DNA is TGTGCCAGCAGCAAAGAGGGAGCAGGCGTCACTGAAGCTTTCTTT.

This chain connects TRBV15 to TRBJ2-7; 7 nucleotides agree with TRBD1. After removal of 0 bases from V and 2 bases from J, the junction contained 1 base not matched to a gene. The CDR3 length is 14 residues. Germline assignment: CDR1 LNHNV and CDR2 YYDKDF (reference sequence). The CDR3, as DNA: TGTGCCACCAGCAGAGAGGGGACAGCCTACGAGCAGTACTTC. Protein product: CATSREGTAYEQYF.

The V gene is TRBV19, the J gene TRBJ1-5, with D possibly being TRBD1 (6 bases). The V and J ends lost 7 bases and 2 bases respectively, with 18 bases between them. The length of the CDR3 is 16 residues. Per germline, CDR1 LNHDA and CDR2 SQIVND (reference sequence). DNA of the CDR3: TGTGCCAGTACCGGGTGGGGGCCCAGGGGCAATCAGCCCCAGCATTTT. This codes for CASTGWGPRGNQPQHF.

V gene TRBV6-6 combines with J gene TRBJ2-2, with D perhaps matching TRBD1 (6 bases). V was cut by 5 bases and J by 2 bases, with 12 bases left in between. The CDR3 length is 15 residues. Looked up from germline, CDR1 is MNHNY and CDR2 is SVGAGI (reference sequence). This CDR3 reads CASSLQGANTGELFF. CDR3 bases: TGTGCCAGCAGTCTACAGGGTGCTAACACCGGGGAGCTGTTTTTT.

This clone was recorded only once. The V gene is TRBV27, the J gene TRBJ2-2; tentative D call: TRBD2 (5 bases). Germline assignment: CDR1 MNHEY and CDR2 SMNVEV (reference sequence). CDR3 length: 13 amino acids. The V end lost 0 bases, the J end lost 8 bases, and 7 bases lay between the germline ends. This CDR3 reads CASSLSTIGELFF. CDR3 DNA: TGTGCCAGCAGTTTATCGACTATTGGGGAGCTGTTTTTT.